This T cell receptor beta chain was found in a study of blood T cell repertoires in COVID-19. As for the study in general: Sample material is recorded as cDNA or gDNA derived from T cells, B-cell-depleted T cells, or PBMCs.

Clones were sequenced by immunoSEQ multiplex PCR, and TCRdb holds only the in-frame ones, with some missing. The sample has approximately 160,000 clones; about 81% are singletons. The CDR3 covers 16 residues. Germline V gene lookup returns CDR1 SNHLY and CDR2 FYNNEI. Unmatched junction bases numbered 5, after V lost 6 bases and J lost 4 bases. The chain recombines TRBV2 with TRBJ2-2; 13 bases fit TRBD2. Sequencing was carried out using peripheral blood. The clonotype comes from an elderly woman with acute or convalescent COVID-19. This CDR3 reads CASRQGLAGITGELFF. The CDR3 coding sequence is TGTGCCAGCAGGCAGGGACTAGCGGGGATCACCGGGGAGCTGTTTTTT.